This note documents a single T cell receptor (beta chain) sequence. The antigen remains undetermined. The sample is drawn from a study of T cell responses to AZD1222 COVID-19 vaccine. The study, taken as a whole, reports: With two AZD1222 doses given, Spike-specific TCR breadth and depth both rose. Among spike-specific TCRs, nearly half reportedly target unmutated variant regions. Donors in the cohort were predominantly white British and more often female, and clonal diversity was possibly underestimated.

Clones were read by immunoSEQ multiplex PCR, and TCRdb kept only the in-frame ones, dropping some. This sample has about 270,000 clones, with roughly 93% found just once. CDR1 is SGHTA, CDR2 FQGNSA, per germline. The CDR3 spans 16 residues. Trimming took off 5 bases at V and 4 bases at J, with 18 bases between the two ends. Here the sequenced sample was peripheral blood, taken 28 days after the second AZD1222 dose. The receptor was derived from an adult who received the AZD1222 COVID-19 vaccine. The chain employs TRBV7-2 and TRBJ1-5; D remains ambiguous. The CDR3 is CASSPRGSGGNQPQHF. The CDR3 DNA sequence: TGTGCCAGCAGCCCCCGAGGGAGTGGAGGGAATCAGCCCCAGCATTTT.